This is a list of T cell receptor beta chains from one sample in a study of shared clonotypes between healthy human individuals. The assay was immunoSEQ multiplex PCR, and TCRdb's table has in-frame clones only and misses some. The sample lists some 980,000 clones, about three quarters occurring once. Sample: memory CD4+ T cells sorted from blood. The receptors come from a man between 18 and 35 years old in good health. The CDR3 runs from the conserved cysteine through the conserved F or W. The D gene is left open where the match is weak. The size field is filled for only some rows; it gives once, few, many or a size class.

TRBV15	-	-	TRBJ1-2	CATSRDTWAGGYTF	TGTGCCACCAGCAGAGATACCTGGGCCGGGGGCTACACCTTC
TRBV7-8	-	TRBD2	TRBJ2-1	CASSWGLAGIGGRNEQFF	TGTGCCAGCAGCTGGGGACTAGCGGGAATAGGAGGCCGCAATGAGCAGTTCTTC
TRBV18	-	-	TRBJ2-5	CASSPPSVQETQYF	TGTGCCAGCTCACCACCGTCGGTGCAAGAGACCCAGTACTTC
TRBV20-1	few	-	TRBJ1-2	CSAGPGEGYTF	TGCAGTGCCGGCCCGGGGGAGGGCTACACCTTC
TRBV5-4	-	TRBD1	TRBJ2-6	CASSSGQHSGANVLTF	TGTGCCAGCAGCTCGGGACAGCACTCTGGGGCCAACGTCCTGACTTTC
TRBV5-1	-	-	TRBJ2-3	CASSLADRTDTQYF	TGCGCCAGCAGCTTAGCAGACCGCACAGATACGCAGTATTTT
TRBV7-2	-	TRBD2	TRBJ2-3	CASSDLPGLATDTQYF	TGTGCCAGCAGCGATCTACCGGGACTAGCAACAGATACGCAGTATTTT
TRBV5-4	-	-	TRBJ1-2	CATHRDNYGYTF	TGTGCTACTCACCGGGACAACTATGGCTACACCTTC
TRBV18	-	-	TRBJ1-1	CASSDDSKNTEAFF	TGTGCCAGCTCAGACGACAGCAAGAACACTGAAGCTTTCTTT
TRBV2	-	TRBD2	TRBJ2-7	CASRGLAFTYEQYF	TGTGCCAGCAGGGGACTAGCTTTTACCTACGAGCAGTACTTC
TRBV4-3	-	-	TRBJ1-3	CASSPQVGGNTIYF	TGCGCCAGCAGCCCTCAGGTGGGGGGAAACACCATATATTTT
TRBV7-2	-	-	TRBJ2-7	CASSPRDKGEQYF	TGTGCCAGCAGCCCCCGGGACAAAGGAGAGCAGTACTTC
TRBV19	-	TRBD2	TRBJ2-1	CASRITSGTYNEQFF	TGTGCCAGTAGGATAACTAGCGGGACGTACAATGAGCAGTTCTTC
TRBV2	few	-	TRBJ1-2	CASSDEEFGDGYTF	TGTGCCAGCAGTGATGAGGAATTTGGAGATGGCTACACCTTC
TRBV6-1	-	TRBD1	TRBJ1-5	CASSETGVGQPQHF	TGTGCCAGCAGTGAAACAGGGGTCGGGCAGCCCCAGCATTTT
TRBV27	-	-	TRBJ1-1	CASSSQGTEAFF	TGTGCCAGCAGTTCCCAGGGTACGGAAGCTTTCTTT
TRBV6-1	-	-	TRBJ2-5	CASSEAGLPETQYF	TGTGCCAGCAGTGAAGCGGGATTACCCGAGACCCAGTACTTC
TRBV7-2	-	-	TRBJ2-3	CASSLGGVRGGYF	TGTGCCAGCAGCCTCGGCGGGGTTCGAGGGGGGTATTTT
TRBV5-5	-	-	TRBJ1-2	CASSSQGGGYTF	TGTGCCAGCAGCTCACAGGGCGGCGGCTACACCTTC
TRBV19	-	TRBD1	TRBJ2-1	CASTDDRGHNEQFF	TGTGCCAGTACCGATGACAGGGGGCATAATGAGCAGTTCTTC
TRBV6-1	-	-	TRBJ1-4	CASTKDPATNEKLFF	TGTGCCAGCACCAAGGACCCTGCAACTAATGAAAAACTGTTTTTT
TRBV30	-	-	TRBJ1-1	CAWTPTYGNTEAFF	TGTGCCTGGACCCCCACGTATGGGAACACTGAAGCTTTCTTT
TRBV7-6	-	-	TRBJ2-2	CASSLSPNTGELFF	TGTGCCAGCAGCTTAAGCCCGAACACCGGGGAGCTGTTTTTT
TRBV5-1	-	-	TRBJ2-7	CASSSSQGAYEQYF	TGCGCCAGCAGCTCGAGCCAGGGTGCCTACGAGCAGTACTTC
TRBV5-6	-	-	TRBJ2-1	CASSLIPGLGNNEQFF	TGTGCCAGCAGCTTGATTCCGGGTTTGGGGAACAATGAGCAGTTCTTC
TRBV19	-	-	TRBJ1-2	CASSAPGTNYGYTF	TGTGCCAGTAGTGCCCCCGGGACCAACTATGGCTACACCTTC
TRBV10-3	-	-	TRBJ2-1	CAIRSSGEQFF	TGTGCCATCAGATCATCGGGGGAGCAGTTCTTC